The 6 T cell receptor beta chains in this list originate from one sample, sequenced in a study of T cells after yellow fever vaccination. TCRdb recomputed calls from the 5' RACE reads with MiXCR, one row per CDR3 protein. The sample holds hundreds of thousands of distinct CDR3 sequences, 12% seen once. Here the sequenced sample was PBMCs, taken on the day of the yellow fever booster vaccination. The receptors shown here come from a young man who received the YFV17D yellow fever vaccine.

For the CDR3, the DNA is TGTGCCAGCAGCTCAAACCGGGACAGGATCTACGAGCAGTACTTC. This translates into CASSSNRDRIYEQYF. The chain combines TRBV7-2 with TRBJ2-7; 8 bases line up with TRBD1. From germline, CDR1 is SGHTA and CDR2 FQGNSA. With 4 bases clipped from V and 3 bases from J, the junction kept 8 bases outside the gene matches. This CDR3 region has 15 residues.

There are a few counts of this clonotype. V usage is TRBV20-1 and J usage is TRBJ2-1, with TRBD2 matching over 10 bases. CDR3 length: 14 amino acids. In germline, CDR1 is DFQATT, CDR2 SNEGSKA (reference sequence). The trim removed 5 bases at V and 6 bases at J, leaving 7 bases unmatched. The CDR3 bases are TGCAGTGCTGACCAAACTAGCGGGACCAATGAGCAGTTCTTC. This translates into CSADQTSGTNEQFF.

The rearrangement links TRBV20-1 to TRBJ2-3, with 11 nucleotides matching TRBD2. The CDR3 contains 16 residues. Germline lookup yields CDR1 DFQATT and CDR2 SNEGSKA (reference sequence). The ends lost 6 bases at V and 4 bases at J; junction bases unmatched: 12. This CDR3 reads CSAEPNSGRAADTQYF. In DNA, the CDR3 is TGCAGTGCAGAACCTAATAGCGGGAGGGCCGCAGATACGCAGTATTTT.

V and J are TRBV20-1 and TRBJ2-1; possible D gene TRBD1, 5 bases. The CDR3 spans 14 residues. Trimming shortened V by 6 bases and J by 3 bases, and 15 bases separated the two germline ends. Germline CDR1 reads DFQATT; CDR2 reads SNEGSKA (reference sequence). Here the CDR3 reads CSAQSPGHYNEQFF. CDR3 bases: TGCAGTGCCCAAAGCCCAGGACACTACAATGAGCAGTTCTTC.

This clonotype was detected a few times. The chain is built from TRBV11-2 and TRBJ1-1; 7 positions match TRBD1. The CDR3 spans 18 residues. V shed 5 bases and J 3 bases; nucleotides not matched to a gene: 18. CDR1 is SGHAT and CDR2 is FQNNGV in the germline V gene. CDR3 nucleotides: TGTGCCAGCAGCCTTTGGAAGATCATGGGGGACAGAGACACTGAAGCTTTCTTT. Protein sequence: CASSLWKIMGDRDTEAFF. Drawing the rest from reference TRBV11-2 and TRBJ1-1, the complete variable domain is EAGVAQSPRYKIIEKRQSVAFWCNPISGHATLYWYQQILGQGPKLLIQFQNNGVVDDSQLPKDRFSAERLKGVDSTLKIQPAKLEDSAVYLCASSLWKIMGDRDTEAFFGQGTRLTVV.

This clonotype was observed a handful of times. The chain combines TRBV20-1 with TRBJ2-1; 11 bases agree with TRBD2. The ends lost 5 bases at V and 4 bases at J; junction bases unmatched: 7. CDR3 length: 15 amino acids. Germline lookup yields CDR1 DFQATT and CDR2 SNEGSKA (reference sequence). DNA of the CDR3: TGCAGTGCTTCAAACTTAGCGGGAGGGTACAATGAGCAGTTCTTC. Encoded protein: CSASNLAGGYNEQFF.